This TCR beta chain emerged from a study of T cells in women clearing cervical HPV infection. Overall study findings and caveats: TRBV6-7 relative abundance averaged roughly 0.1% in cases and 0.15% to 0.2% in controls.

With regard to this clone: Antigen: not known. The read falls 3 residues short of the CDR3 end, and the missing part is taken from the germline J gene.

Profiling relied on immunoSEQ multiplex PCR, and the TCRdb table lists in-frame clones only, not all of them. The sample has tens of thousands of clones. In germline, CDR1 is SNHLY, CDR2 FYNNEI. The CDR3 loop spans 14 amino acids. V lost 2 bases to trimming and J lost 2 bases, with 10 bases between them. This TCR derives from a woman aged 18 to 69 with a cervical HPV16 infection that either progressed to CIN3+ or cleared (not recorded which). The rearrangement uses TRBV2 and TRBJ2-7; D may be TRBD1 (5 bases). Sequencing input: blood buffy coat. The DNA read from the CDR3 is TGTGCCAGCAGTGAACTACAGGTTACCTACGAG. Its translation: CASSELQVTYE. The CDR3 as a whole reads CASSELQVTYEQYF.